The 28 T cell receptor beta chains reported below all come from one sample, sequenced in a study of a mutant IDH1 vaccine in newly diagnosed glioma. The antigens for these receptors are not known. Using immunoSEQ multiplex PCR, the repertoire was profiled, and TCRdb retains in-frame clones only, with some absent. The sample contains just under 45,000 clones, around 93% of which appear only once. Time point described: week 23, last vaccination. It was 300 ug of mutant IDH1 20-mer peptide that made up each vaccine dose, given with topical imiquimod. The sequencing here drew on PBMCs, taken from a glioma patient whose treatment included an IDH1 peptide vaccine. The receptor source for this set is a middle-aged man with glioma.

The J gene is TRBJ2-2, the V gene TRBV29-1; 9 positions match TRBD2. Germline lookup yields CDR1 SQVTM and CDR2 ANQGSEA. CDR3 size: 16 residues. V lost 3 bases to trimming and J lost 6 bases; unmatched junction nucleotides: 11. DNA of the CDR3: TGCAGCGTTGAGGCAACGGGCGGGGGGGCGGCCGGGGAGCTGTTTTTT. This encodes CSVEATGGGAAGELFF.

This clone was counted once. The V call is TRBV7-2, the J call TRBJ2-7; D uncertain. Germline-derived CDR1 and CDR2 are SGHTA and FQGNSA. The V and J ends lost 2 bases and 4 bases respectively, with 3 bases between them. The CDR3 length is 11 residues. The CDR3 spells CASSLKYEQYF. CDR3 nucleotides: TGTGCCAGCAGCTTAAAATACGAGCAGTACTTC.

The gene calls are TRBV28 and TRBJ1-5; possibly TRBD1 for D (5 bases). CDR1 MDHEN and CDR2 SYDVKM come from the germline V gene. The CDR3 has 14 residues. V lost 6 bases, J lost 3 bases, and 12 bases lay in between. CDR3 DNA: TGTGCCAGCAGGTCCGCGGGGGACAATCAGCCCCAGCATTTT. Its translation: CASRSAGDNQPQHF.

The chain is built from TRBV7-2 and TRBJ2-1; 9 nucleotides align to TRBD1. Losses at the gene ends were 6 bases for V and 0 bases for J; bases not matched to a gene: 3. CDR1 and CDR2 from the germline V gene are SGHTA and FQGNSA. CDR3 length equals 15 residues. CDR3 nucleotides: TGTGCCAGCAGTCCGACAGGGGGCTCCTACAATGAGCAGTTCTTC. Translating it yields CASSPTGGSYNEQFF. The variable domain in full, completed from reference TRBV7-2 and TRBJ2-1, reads GAGVSQSPSNKVTEKGKDVELRCDPISGHTALYWYRQSLGQGLEFLIYFQGNSAPDKSGLPSDRFSAERTGGSVSTLTIQRTQQEDSAVYLCASSPTGGSYNEQFFGPGTRLTVL.

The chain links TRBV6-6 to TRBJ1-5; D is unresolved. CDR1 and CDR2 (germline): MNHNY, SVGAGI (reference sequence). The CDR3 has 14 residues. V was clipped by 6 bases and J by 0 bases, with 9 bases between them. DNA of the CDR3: TGTGCCAGCAGCCAAACACCTAGCAATCAGCCCCAGCATTTT. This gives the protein CASSQTPSNQPQHF.

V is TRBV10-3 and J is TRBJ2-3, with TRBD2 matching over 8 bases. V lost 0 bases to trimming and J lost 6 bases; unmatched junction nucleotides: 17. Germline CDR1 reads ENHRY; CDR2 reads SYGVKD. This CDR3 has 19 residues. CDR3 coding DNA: TGTGCCATCAGTGAGTCGGACCCCAACGGGGGGGTGATAAGGGATACGCAGTATTTT. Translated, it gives CAISESDPNGGVIRDTQYF.

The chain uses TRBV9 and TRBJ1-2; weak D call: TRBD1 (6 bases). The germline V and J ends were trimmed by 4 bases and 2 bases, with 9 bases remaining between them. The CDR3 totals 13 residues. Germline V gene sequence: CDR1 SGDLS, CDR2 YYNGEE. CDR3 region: CASSQGRNYGYTF. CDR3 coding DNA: TGTGCCAGCAGCCAGGGGAGGAACTATGGCTACACCTTC.

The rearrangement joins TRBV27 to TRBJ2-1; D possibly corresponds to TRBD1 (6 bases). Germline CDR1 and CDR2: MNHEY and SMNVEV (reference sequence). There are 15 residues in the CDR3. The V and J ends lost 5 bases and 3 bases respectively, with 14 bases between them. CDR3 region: CASSPTGSLYNEQFF. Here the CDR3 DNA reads TGTGCCAGCAGTCCAACAGGGTCGCTCTACAATGAGCAGTTCTTC.

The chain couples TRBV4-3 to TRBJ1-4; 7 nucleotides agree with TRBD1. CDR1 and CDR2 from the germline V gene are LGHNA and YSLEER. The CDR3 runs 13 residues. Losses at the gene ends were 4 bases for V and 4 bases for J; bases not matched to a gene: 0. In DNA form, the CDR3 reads TGCGCCAGCAGCCGACAGGGTAATGAAAAACTGTTTTTT. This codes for CASSRQGNEKLFF.

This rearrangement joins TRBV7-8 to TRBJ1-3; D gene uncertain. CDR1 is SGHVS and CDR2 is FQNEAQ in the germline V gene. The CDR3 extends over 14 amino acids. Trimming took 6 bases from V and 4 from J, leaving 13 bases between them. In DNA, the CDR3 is TGTGCCAGCAGTTTGGGAGGTGGAGGAAACACCATATATTTT. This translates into CASSLGGGGNTIYF. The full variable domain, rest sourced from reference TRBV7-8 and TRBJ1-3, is GAGVSQSPRYKVAKRGQDVALRCDPISGHVSLFWYQQALGQGPEFLTYFQNEAQLDKSGLPSDRFFAERPEGSVSTLKIQRTQQEDSAVYLCASSLGGGGNTIYFGEGSWLTVV.

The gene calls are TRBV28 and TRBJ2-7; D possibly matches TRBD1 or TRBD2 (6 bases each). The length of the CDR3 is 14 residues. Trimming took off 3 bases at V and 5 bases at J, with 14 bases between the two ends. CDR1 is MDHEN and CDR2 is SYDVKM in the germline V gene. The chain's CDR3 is CASSFSLGGHEQYF. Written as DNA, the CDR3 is TGTGCCAGCAGTTTTAGTCTTGGGGGGCACGAGCAGTACTTC.

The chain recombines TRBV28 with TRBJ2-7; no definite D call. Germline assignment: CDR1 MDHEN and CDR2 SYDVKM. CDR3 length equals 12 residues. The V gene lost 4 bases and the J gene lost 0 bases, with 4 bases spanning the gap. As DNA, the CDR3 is TGTGCCAGCAGTTACAGCTCCTACGAGCAGTACTTC. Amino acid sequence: CASSYSSYEQYF.

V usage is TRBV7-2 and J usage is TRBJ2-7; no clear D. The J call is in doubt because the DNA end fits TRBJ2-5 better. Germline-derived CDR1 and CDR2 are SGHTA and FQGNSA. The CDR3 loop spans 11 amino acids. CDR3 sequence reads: CASSLALTQYF. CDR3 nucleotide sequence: TGTGCCAGCAGCTTAGCGCTGACCCAGTACTTC.

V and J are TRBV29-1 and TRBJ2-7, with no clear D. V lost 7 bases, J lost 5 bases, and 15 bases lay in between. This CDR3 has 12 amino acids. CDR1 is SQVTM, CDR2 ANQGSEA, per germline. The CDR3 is CSAVPRGDEQYF. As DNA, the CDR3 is TGCAGCGCCGTCCCCCGAGGTGACGAGCAGTACTTC.

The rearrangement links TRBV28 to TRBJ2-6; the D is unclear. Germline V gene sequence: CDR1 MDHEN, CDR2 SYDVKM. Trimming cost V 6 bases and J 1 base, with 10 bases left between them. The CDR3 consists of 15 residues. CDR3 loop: CASSQKVSGANVLTF. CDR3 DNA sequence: TGTGCCAGCAGCCAGAAGGTTTCTGGGGCCAACGTCCTGACTTTC.

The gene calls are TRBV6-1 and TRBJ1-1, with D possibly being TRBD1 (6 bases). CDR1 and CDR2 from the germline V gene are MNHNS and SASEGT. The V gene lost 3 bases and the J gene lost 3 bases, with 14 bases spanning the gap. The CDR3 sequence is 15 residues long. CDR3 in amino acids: CASSDWDPGDTEAFF. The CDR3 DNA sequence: TGTGCCAGCAGTGATTGGGACCCAGGGGACACTGAAGCTTTCTTT.

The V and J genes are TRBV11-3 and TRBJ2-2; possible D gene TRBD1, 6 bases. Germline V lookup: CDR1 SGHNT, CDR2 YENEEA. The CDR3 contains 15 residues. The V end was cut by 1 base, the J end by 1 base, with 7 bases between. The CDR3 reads CASSLGGGNTGELFF. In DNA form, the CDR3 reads TGTGCCAGCAGCTTAGGAGGGGGGAACACCGGGGAGCTGTTTTTT.

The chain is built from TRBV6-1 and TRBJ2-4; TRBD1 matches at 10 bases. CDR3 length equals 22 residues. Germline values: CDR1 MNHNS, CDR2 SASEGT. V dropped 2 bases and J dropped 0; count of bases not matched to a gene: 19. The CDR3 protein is CASSEKGQGLISVWGAKNIQYF. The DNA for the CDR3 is TGTGCCAGCAGTGAAAAGGGACAGGGGTTAATCTCGGTTTGGGGAGCCAAAAACATTCAGTACTTC.

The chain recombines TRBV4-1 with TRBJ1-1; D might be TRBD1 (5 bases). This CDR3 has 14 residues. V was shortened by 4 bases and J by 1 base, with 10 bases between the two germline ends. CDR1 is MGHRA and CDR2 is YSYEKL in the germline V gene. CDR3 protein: CASSPGPTNTEAFF. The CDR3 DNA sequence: TGCGCCAGCAGCCCGGGACCGACGAACACTGAAGCTTTCTTT.

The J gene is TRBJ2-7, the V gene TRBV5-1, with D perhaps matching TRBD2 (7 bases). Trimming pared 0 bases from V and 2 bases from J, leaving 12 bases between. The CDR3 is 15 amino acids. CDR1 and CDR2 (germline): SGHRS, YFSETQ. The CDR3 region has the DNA TGCGCCAGCAGCTTGGAGGGGGGGGGAGCCTACGAGCAGTACTTC. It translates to CASSLEGGGAYEQYF.

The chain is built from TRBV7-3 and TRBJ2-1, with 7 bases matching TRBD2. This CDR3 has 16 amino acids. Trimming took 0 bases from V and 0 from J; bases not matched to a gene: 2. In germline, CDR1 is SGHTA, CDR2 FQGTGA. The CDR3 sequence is CASSLTGGYSYNEQFF. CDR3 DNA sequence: TGTGCCAGCAGCTTAACGGGGGGGTACTCCTACAATGAGCAGTTCTTC.

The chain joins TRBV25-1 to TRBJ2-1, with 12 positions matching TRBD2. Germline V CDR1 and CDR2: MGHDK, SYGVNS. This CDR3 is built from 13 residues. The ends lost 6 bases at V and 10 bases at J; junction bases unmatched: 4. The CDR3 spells CASRLAGGSEQFF. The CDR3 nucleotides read TGTGCCAGCAGACTAGCGGGAGGATCCGAGCAGTTCTTC. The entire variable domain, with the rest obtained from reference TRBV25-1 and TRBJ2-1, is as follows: EADIYQTPRYLVIGTGKKITLECSQTMGHDKMYWYQQDPGMELHLIHYSYGVNSTEKGDLSSESTVSRIRTEHFPLTLESARPSHTSQYLCASRLAGGSEQFFGPGTRLTVL.

The CDR3 nucleotides read TGTGCCAGCAGTCCCCTGGTCACAACTGTTGCCCCGAGCTCCTACGAGCAGTACTTC. It encodes CASSPLVTTVAPSSYEQYF. The chain couples TRBV5-8 to TRBJ2-7; D not resolved. V lost 5 bases, J lost 0 bases, and 27 bases lay in between. There are 19 residues in the CDR3. CDR1 SGHTS and CDR2 YDEGEE come from the germline V gene.

CDR3 bases: TGTGCTAGTGGTTACTCGGACAGGGCTGGTGGGGACACTGAAGCTTTCTTT. Its protein product is CASGYSDRAGGDTEAFF. The chain couples TRBV12-5 to TRBJ1-1, with 8 bases matching TRBD1. Per the germline V gene, CDR1 is LGHNT and CDR2 is FRNRAP. The CDR3 has 17 amino acids. Germline trimming cut 4 bases from V and 3 bases from J; bases unmatched to any gene: 13.

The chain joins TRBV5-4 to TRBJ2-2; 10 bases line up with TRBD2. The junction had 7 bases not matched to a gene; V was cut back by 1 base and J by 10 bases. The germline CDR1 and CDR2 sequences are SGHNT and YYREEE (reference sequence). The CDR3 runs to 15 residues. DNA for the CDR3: TGTGCCAGCAGCTTGCAACTAGCGGGGAGCGCGGAGCTGTTTTTT. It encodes CASSLQLAGSAELFF.

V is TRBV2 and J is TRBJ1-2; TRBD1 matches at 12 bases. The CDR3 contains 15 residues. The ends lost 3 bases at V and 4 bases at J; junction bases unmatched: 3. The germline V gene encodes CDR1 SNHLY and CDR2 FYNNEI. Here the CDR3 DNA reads TGTGCCAGCAGTGAGGGGACAGGGGGCAGCTATGGCTACACCTTC. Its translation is CASSEGTGGSYGYTF. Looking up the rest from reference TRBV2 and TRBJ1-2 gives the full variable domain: EPEVTQTPSHQVTQMGQEVILRCVPISNHLYFYWYRQILGQKVEFLVSFYNNEISEKSEIFDDQFSVERPDGSNFTLKIRSTKLEDSAMYFCASSEGTGGSYGYTFGSGTRLTVV.

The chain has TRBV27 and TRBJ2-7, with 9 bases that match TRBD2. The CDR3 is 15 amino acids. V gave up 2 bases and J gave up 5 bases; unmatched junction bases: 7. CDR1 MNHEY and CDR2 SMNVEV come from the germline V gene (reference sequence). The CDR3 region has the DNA TGTGCCAGCAGTTTAGGTCCAGCGGGAGGCCACGAGCAGTACTTC. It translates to CASSLGPAGGHEQYF.

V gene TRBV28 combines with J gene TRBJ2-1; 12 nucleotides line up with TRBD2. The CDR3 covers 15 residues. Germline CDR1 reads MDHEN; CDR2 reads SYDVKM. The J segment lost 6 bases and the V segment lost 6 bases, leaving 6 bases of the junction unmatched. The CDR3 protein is CASRKGTSGSNEQFF. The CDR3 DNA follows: TGTGCCAGCAGAAAAGGGACTAGCGGGTCCAATGAGCAGTTCTTC.